The 14 T cell receptor beta chains reported below all come from one sample, sequenced in a study of shared clonotypes between healthy human individuals. The data were produced by immunoSEQ multiplex PCR, yet TCRdb's version contains in-frame clones alone and is incomplete. The sample holds roughly 1,500,000 clones, roughly 98.5% seen once. Material: naive CD4+ T cells sorted from blood. As to subset: CD45RA+ positively selected. The receptors stem from a man younger than 40 in good health.

The chain links TRBV5-1 to TRBJ1-1, with 8 positions matching TRBD1. V dropped 1 base and J dropped 10; count of bases not matched to a gene: 12. This CDR3 has 15 residues. CDR1 and CDR2 (germline): SGHRS, YFSETQ. CDR3 sequence reads: CASSLFMTGEVGAFF. CDR3 bases: TGCGCCAGCAGCTTGTTTATGACAGGGGAAGTCGGAGCTTTCTTT. Based on the CDR3 plus reference TRBV5-1 and TRBJ1-1, the full variable domain is KAGVTQTPRYLIKTRGQQVTLSCSPISGHRSVSWYQQTPGQGLQFLFEYFSETQRNKGNFPGRFSGRQFSNSRSEMNVSTLELGDSALYLCASSLFMTGEVGAFFGQGTRLTVV.

V and J are TRBV6-6 and TRBJ2-1, with 11 bases that match TRBD2. The germline V gene has CDR1 MNHNY and CDR2 SVGAGI (reference sequence). Losses at the gene ends were 0 bases for V and 9 bases for J; bases not matched to a gene: 7. The CDR3 contains 16 residues. CDR3 bases: TGTGCCAGCAGTTACTCTACTAGCGGGGGAATGGTTGAGCAGTTCTTC. Its translation is CASSYSTSGGMVEQFF.

The chain carries TRBV29-1 and TRBJ2-3, with 15 bases identical to TRBD2. The germline CDR1 and CDR2 sequences are SQVTM and ANQGSEA. The CDR3 consists of 16 residues. The V segment lost 4 bases and the J segment 3 bases; nucleotides outside the gene matches: 5. This chain's CDR3 is CSVVAGLAGGTDTQYF. The DNA of the CDR3 is TGCAGCGTTGTAGCGGGACTAGCGGGAGGTACAGATACGCAGTATTTT.

The V call is TRBV5-1, the J call TRBJ1-5; 9 bases match TRBD1. Germline CDR1 and CDR2: SGHRS and YFSETQ. This CDR3 has 15 amino acids. Trimming took 4 bases from V and 3 from J; bases not matched to a gene: 5. CDR3: CASSPGQGPNQPQHF. In nucleotides, the CDR3 is TGCGCCAGCAGCCCGGGACAGGGTCCCAATCAGCCCCAGCATTTT.

This clone was detected only once. The chain has TRBV5-6 and TRBJ2-7; 13 nucleotides match TRBD2. With 0 bases clipped from V and 0 bases from J, the junction kept 0 bases outside the gene matches. Germline V CDR1 and CDR2: SGHDT, YYEEEE. This CDR3 has 16 residues. Here the CDR3 reads CASSLGTSGSSYEQYF. In nucleotides, the CDR3 is TGTGCCAGCAGCTTGGGGACTAGCGGGAGCTCCTACGAGCAGTACTTC.

The chain carries TRBV9 and TRBJ2-5; 11 nucleotides line up with TRBD2. This CDR3 spans 15 amino acids. The ends lost 4 bases at V and 1 base at J; junction bases unmatched: 3. Germline V lookup: CDR1 SGDLS, CDR2 YYNGEE. For the CDR3, the DNA is TGTGCCAGCAGCCGACTAGCGGGACTCCAAGAGACCCAGTACTTC. Protein product: CASSRLAGLQETQYF.

This clone has a single count. The V gene is TRBV18, the J gene TRBJ1-1; the match to TRBD1 covers 10 bases. Germline values: CDR1 KGHSH, CDR2 LQKENI. With V trimmed by 2 bases and J by 3 bases, 9 bases remained unmatched. CDR3 length: 17 residues. Here the CDR3 DNA reads TGTGCCAGCTCACCATCCTCCGGGACAGGGGCGTACACTGAAGCTTTCTTT. Protein product: CASSPSSGTGAYTEAFF.

This rearrangement joins TRBV7-8 to TRBJ2-1, with unresolved D. Germline V gene lookup returns CDR1 SGHVS and CDR2 FQNEAQ. The CDR3 spans 14 residues. Trimming left V 2 bases short and J 6 bases short, with 11 bases between. CDR3 DNA sequence: TGTGCCAGCAGCTTATCCGGACCTCTCAATGAGCAGTTCTTC. Translation: CASSLSGPLNEQFF.

CDR3 in DNA: TGTGCCAGCAGCGTAGCTAGCGGGAGTTTTAATGAGCAGTTCTTC. Its translation: CASSVASGSFNEQFF. The chain uses TRBV9 and TRBJ2-1; TRBD2 matches 10 bases. After removal of 0 bases from V and 7 bases from J, the junction contained 4 bases not matched to a gene. The CDR3 is made up of 15 amino acids. CDR1 and CDR2 (germline): SGDLS, YYNGEE.

The chain couples TRBV18 to TRBJ2-1; 15 bases line up with TRBD2. The CDR3 is 18 residues long. V lost 0 bases to trimming and J lost 4 bases; unmatched junction nucleotides: 4. Per the germline V gene, CDR1 is KGHSH and CDR2 is LQKENI. The CDR3 loop reads CASSPPGLAGGRYNEQFF. The CDR3 bases are TGTGCCAGCTCACCACCCGGACTAGCGGGAGGGCGATACAATGAGCAGTTCTTC.

V and J are TRBV2 and TRBJ2-1; 9 bases align to TRBD1. The CDR3 runs 15 residues. V dropped 6 bases and J dropped 6; count of bases not matched to a gene: 9. CDR1 is SNHLY, CDR2 FYNNEI, per germline. The CDR3 loop is CASSHQRDRANEQFF. The CDR3 DNA reads as TGTGCCAGCAGCCACCAAAGGGACAGGGCCAATGAGCAGTTCTTC.

The chain carries TRBV6-1 and TRBJ1-3; D is unclear. V was clipped by 7 bases and J by 10 bases, with 11 bases between them. The CDR3 is made up of 11 amino acids. Germline CDR1 MNHNS, CDR2 SASEGT. The CDR3 region has the DNA TGTGCCAGCACTTCTGATTTTACCATATATTTT. Translation: CASTSDFTIYF.

The chain links TRBV2 to TRBJ2-3; 7 bases fit TRBD2. V dropped 6 bases and J dropped 5; count of bases not matched to a gene: 2. In germline, CDR1 is SNHLY, CDR2 FYNNEI. This CDR3 region has 12 residues. The CDR3 loop is CASRWEGDTQYF. CDR3 coding DNA: TGTGCCAGCAGGTGGGAGGGAGATACGCAGTATTTT.

The chain joins TRBV19 to TRBJ2-3; D not resolved. CDR3 length equals 15 residues. The ends were cut back, 0 bases at V and 0 bases at J, with 7 bases in the middle. Germline V gene data show CDR1 as LNHDA and CDR2 as SQIVND (reference sequence). The DNA for the CDR3 is TGTGCCAGTAGTATAGACAGCTTTAGCACAGATACGCAGTATTTT. Protein product: CASSIDSFSTDTQYF.